The 2 T cell receptor beta chains in this list originate from one sample, sequenced in a study of CD8+CD57+ T cells in acquired aplastic anemia (dated by TCRdb to the late 2010s). The patients picked for sequencing were ones in whom flow cytometry had shown an expansion of CD8+CD57+ cells. The sequencer listed for this sample is Illumina HiSeq 2000. TCR beta VDJ combination and CDR3 sequence profiling used genomic DNA as the template. The public reads were reanalyzed by TCRdb: fastp trimming at Q25, MiXCR alignment, in-frame beta chains only. For every CDR3 protein sequence, its rows merge into one entry that carries the most common genes and DNA. Counted in this sample were 250,000 to 350,000 distinct CDR3 sequences; 50% to 65% of them appeared once. The ten largest clones capture roughly 1.3% of the sample. The sample comprised sorted CD4+, CD8+, or CD8+CD57+ T cells (not recorded which) from PBMCs. The source of these receptors is a human donor with aplastic anemia.

This clonotype was observed many times. The CDR3 sequence is CASSLRGTSGGESTGELFF. Here the CDR3 DNA reads TGTGCCAGCAGCTTACGCGGGACTAGCGGGGGGGAGAGCACCGGGGAGCTGTTTTTT. V is TRBV7-9 and J is TRBJ2-2; 16 bases agree with TRBD2. Trimming took 2 bases from V and 4 from J; bases not matched to a gene: 7. CDR3 length: 19 residues. Germline V CDR1 and CDR2: SEHNR, FQNEAQ (reference sequence). The full variable domain, with the rest looked up from reference TRBV7-9 and TRBJ2-2, is DTGVSQNPRHKITKRGQNVTFRCDPISEHNRLYWYRQTLGQGPEFLTYFQNEAQLEKSRLLSDRFSAERPKGSFSTLEIQRTEQGDSAMYLCASSLRGTSGGESTGELFFGEGSRLTVL.

This clonotype was detected a few times. This rearrangement joins TRBV7-6 to TRBJ1-6, with TRBD1 as a possible D gene (5 bases). V was clipped by 1 base and J by 9 bases, with 13 bases between them. The CDR3 is 15 amino acids. From germline, CDR1 is SGHVS and CDR2 FNYEAQ. DNA of the CDR3: TGTGCCAGCAGCTTAGGTGGGGGAAGGACTTCACCCCTCCACTTT. This translates into CASSLGGGRTSPLHF.